Listed here is a single T cell receptor (beta chain). This specimen belongs to a study of cytotoxic CD8 clonotypes in ibrutinib-treated CLL. The repertoire was sequenced with immunoSEQ multiplex PCR; TCRdb's copy has only in-frame clones and lacks some. The data show 150,000 to 200,000 clones, with 72% seen just once and around 15% held by the top ten. Germline CDR1 and CDR2: SGHNT and YYREEE (reference sequence). Trimming took 0 bases from V and 0 from J, leaving 8 bases between them. The CDR3 runs 15 residues. The chain carries TRBV5-4 and TRBJ2-3; TRBD2 might be the D (6 bases). The source is a human donor with chronic lymphocytic leukemia. Material: PBMCs, obtained after 24 months of ibrutinib treatment. The CDR3 DNA sequence: TGTGCCAGCAGCTTGGGCAGCGGGAGCACAGATACGCAGTATTTT. Amino acid sequence: CASSLGSGSTDTQYF.